This T cell receptor (beta chain) was identified during a study of blood T cell repertoires in COVID-19. Study-level background: Spain, Italy and the United States supplied samples that represented acute and convalescent COVID-19.

The CDR3 consists of 14 residues. From germline, CDR1 is MNHEY and CDR2 SVGAGI. The junction had 5 bases not matched to a gene; V was cut back by 5 bases and J by 5 bases. Living in 25 or so US areas, the participants were between about 18 and 95 years of age. Study processing details: Nucleated cell number was recorded as an estimate derived from reference gene primer amplification. Generated by immunoSEQ multiplex PCR, the TCRdb table keeps only in-frame clones and is missing some. V and J calls and clone size are as listed in that table; D and trimming were resolved from the DNA. The table shows hundreds of thousands of clones, with about 88% occurring only once.

The rearrangement joins TRBV6-5 to TRBJ1-1, with 10 positions matching TRBD1. The TCR comes from a woman aged 25 to 39 who had recovered from COVID-19. The material sequenced was PBMCs or T cells enriched from blood (not recorded which). The CDR3 coding sequence is TGTGCCAGCAGTACTCGGACAGGGGGGACTGAAGCTTTCTTT. It codes for CASSTRTGGTEAFF.